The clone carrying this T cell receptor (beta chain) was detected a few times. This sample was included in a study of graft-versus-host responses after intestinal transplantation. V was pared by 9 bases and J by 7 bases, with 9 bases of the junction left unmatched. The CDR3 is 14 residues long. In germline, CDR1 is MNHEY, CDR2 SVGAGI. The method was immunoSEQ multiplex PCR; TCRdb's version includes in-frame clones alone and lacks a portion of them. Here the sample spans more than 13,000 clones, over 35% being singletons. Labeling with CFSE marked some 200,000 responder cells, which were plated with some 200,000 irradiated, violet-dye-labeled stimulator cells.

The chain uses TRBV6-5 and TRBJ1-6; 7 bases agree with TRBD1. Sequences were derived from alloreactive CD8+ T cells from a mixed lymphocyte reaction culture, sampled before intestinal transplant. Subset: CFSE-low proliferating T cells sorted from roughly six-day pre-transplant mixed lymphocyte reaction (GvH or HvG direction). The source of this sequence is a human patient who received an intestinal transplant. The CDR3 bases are TGTGCCAGTAGAGACAGGGTAGGGAATTCACCCCTCCACTTT. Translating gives CASRDRVGNSPLHF.